This T cell receptor (beta chain) was identified during a study of regulatory T cells in long-lasting Graves disease. Study information: Recently diagnosed Graves' patients had received antithyroid drugs for under 3 months. Study outcomes and limitations: Patients with persistent disease showed a bias toward TRBV28, TRBJ1-2 and TRBJ2-5.

This clonotype was counted many times. The antigen is undetermined. Documented time point: newly diagnosed GD, antithyroid drugs for less than 3 months. PBMC RNA served as the TCR library source. V lost 6 bases, J lost 5 bases, and 10 bases lay in between. The CDR3 is 13 amino acids. Arm-PCR of CDR3 regions and iRepertoire HTBI primers were used to build TCR beta libraries. MiXCR, applied by TCRdb to the multiplex PCR reads, yields one record per CDR3 protein. The sample shows a few hundred thousand distinct CDR3 sequences, about 17% of them seen only once. The data also belong to a second study, concerning T cells in Graves' hyperthyroidism and ophthalmopathy. From that second work: HTBI primers drove first-round RT-PCR of the TCR CDR3.

This clonotype was obtained from a woman in her 30s with Graves disease. The sequenced sample was peripheral blood mononuclear cells (PBMCs), obtained at new diagnosis, from a patient treated with antithyroid drugs. The J gene is TRBJ2-2, the V gene TRBV12-3 or TRBV12-4, with D uncertain. The CDR3 loop is CASRPTVTGELFF. CDR3 bases: TGTGCCAGCAGACCGACGGTAACCGGGGAGCTGTTTTTT.